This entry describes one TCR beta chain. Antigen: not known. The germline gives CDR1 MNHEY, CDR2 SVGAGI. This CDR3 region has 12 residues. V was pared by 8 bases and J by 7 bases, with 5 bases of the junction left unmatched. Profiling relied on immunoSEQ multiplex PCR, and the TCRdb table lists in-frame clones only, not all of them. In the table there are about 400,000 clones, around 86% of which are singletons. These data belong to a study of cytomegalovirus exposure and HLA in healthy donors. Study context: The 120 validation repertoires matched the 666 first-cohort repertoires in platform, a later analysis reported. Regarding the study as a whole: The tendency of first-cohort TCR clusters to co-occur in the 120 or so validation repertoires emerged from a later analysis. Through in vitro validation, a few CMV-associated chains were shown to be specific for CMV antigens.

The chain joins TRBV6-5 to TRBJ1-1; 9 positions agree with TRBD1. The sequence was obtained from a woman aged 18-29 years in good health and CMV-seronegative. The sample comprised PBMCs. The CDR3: CASRTGGVEAFF. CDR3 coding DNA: TGTGCCAGCCGCACAGGGGGCGTTGAAGCTTTCTTT.